The rows below give T cell receptor beta chains drawn from one sample of a study of blood T cell repertoires in COVID-19. Assay: immunoSEQ multiplex PCR; the TCRdb copy retains only in-frame clones and omits some. The repertoire holds hundreds of thousands of clones, more than 90% seen once, with about 2.4% in the top ten. Sequenced material: PBMCs or T cells enriched from blood (not recorded which). The receptors here all came from a man aged 55-75 years who had recovered from COVID-19. Each CDR3 is given with its conserved first and last residue. Each record gives: J gene, clone size, D gene, V gene, CDR3 protein, CDR3 DNA. The D gene is left open where the match is weak. Part of the rows lack a size; the others show once, few, many or a class for expanded clones.

j_call: TRBJ1-4; clone_size: .; d_call: TRBD1; v_call: TRBV4-1; cdr3_aa: CASSQDRFGQGTNEKLFF; cdr3_nt: TGCGCCAGCAGCCAAGATCGGTTCGGACAGGGGACTAATGAAAAACTGTTTTTT
j_call: TRBJ2-7; clone_size: .; d_call: TRBD2; v_call: TRBV19; cdr3_aa: CASKLAASSSYEQYF; cdr3_nt: TGTGCCAGCAAACTAGCGGCATCCTCCTCCTACGAGCAGTACTTC
j_call: TRBJ2-2; clone_size: .; d_call: .; v_call: TRBV15; cdr3_aa: CATSRDFAGELFF; cdr3_nt: TGTGCCACCAGCAGAGATTTCGCCGGGGAGCTGTTTTTT
j_call: TRBJ2-5; clone_size: .; d_call: TRBD1; v_call: TRBV9; cdr3_aa: CASSATGTGVLETQYF; cdr3_nt: TGTGCCAGCAGCGCGACCGGGACAGGGGTATTAGAGACCCAGTACTTC
j_call: TRBJ1-3; clone_size: .; d_call: .; v_call: TRBV6-5; cdr3_aa: CASSYGSASGNTIYF; cdr3_nt: TGTGCCAGCAGTTACGGGAGCGCTTCTGGAAACACCATATATTTT
j_call: TRBJ2-7; clone_size: .; d_call: .; v_call: TRBV19; cdr3_aa: CASAHRRNPIYEQYF; cdr3_nt: TGTGCCAGTGCCCACAGGAGAAACCCTATCTACGAGCAGTACTTC
j_call: TRBJ1-2; clone_size: .; d_call: TRBD1; v_call: TRBV19; cdr3_aa: CASSPDSGQGAWYGYTF; cdr3_nt: TGTGCCAGTAGCCCCGATTCGGGACAGGGGGCTTGGTATGGCTACACCTTC
j_call: TRBJ2-1; clone_size: once; d_call: TRBD1; v_call: TRBV11-2; cdr3_aa: CASSFGQGIYNEQFF; cdr3_nt: TGTGCCAGCAGCTTTGGACAGGGCATTTACAATGAGCAGTTCTTC
j_call: TRBJ1-1; clone_size: .; d_call: .; v_call: TRBV10-2; cdr3_aa: CASSDLHSNTEAFF; cdr3_nt: TGCGCCAGCAGTGATTTGCACTCAAACACTGAAGCTTTCTTT
j_call: TRBJ1-3; clone_size: .; d_call: .; v_call: TRBV18; cdr3_aa: CASSPSSSGNTIYF; cdr3_nt: TGTGCCAGCTCACCGTCCAGTTCTGGAAACACCATATATTTT
j_call: TRBJ2-3; clone_size: .; d_call: TRBD1; v_call: TRBV30; cdr3_aa: CAWRRQGGVDTQYF; cdr3_nt: TGTGCCTGGAGGAGACAGGGGGGGGTAGATACGCAGTATTTT
j_call: TRBJ1-3; clone_size: .; d_call: .; v_call: TRBV30; cdr3_aa: CAWSSIPQGGNTIYF; cdr3_nt: TGTGCCTGGAGTTCAATCCCGCAGGGTGGAAACACCATATATTTT
j_call: TRBJ1-3; clone_size: .; d_call: TRBD1; v_call: TRBV19; cdr3_aa: CASSTLQGASGNTIYF; cdr3_nt: TGTGCCAGTAGTACCCTACAGGGGGCGAGTGGAAACACCATATATTTT
j_call: TRBJ2-3; clone_size: .; d_call: TRBD2; v_call: TRBV27; cdr3_aa: CASSPPFTRLAGGTDTQYF; cdr3_nt: TGTGCCAGCAGTCCCCCATTTACCCGACTAGCGGGAGGCACAGATACGCAGTATTTT
j_call: TRBJ1-1; clone_size: .; d_call: .; v_call: TRBV3-1/TRBV3-2; cdr3_aa: CASSSVSNTEAFF; cdr3_nt: TGTGCCAGCAGCTCGGTGTCAAACACTGAAGCTTTCTTT
j_call: TRBJ1-5; clone_size: .; d_call: .; v_call: TRBV6-6; cdr3_aa: CASSYSPGRVNQPQHF; cdr3_nt: TGTGCCAGCAGTTACTCGCCGGGCAGGGTAAATCAGCCCCAGCATTTT
j_call: TRBJ1-2; clone_size: .; d_call: TRBD1; v_call: TRBV27; cdr3_aa: CASSGTGAYGYTF; cdr3_nt: TGTGCCAGCAGCGGGACAGGGGCCTATGGCTACACCTTC
j_call: TRBJ1-1; clone_size: .; d_call: .; v_call: TRBV12-3/TRBV12-4; cdr3_aa: CASSRGLTEAFF; cdr3_nt: TGTGCCAGCAGTCGTGGGCTTACTGAAGCTTTCTTT
j_call: TRBJ2-7; clone_size: .; d_call: .; v_call: TRBV2; cdr3_aa: CASTHRDSSSYEQYF; cdr3_nt: TGTGCCAGCACCCACCGGGATTCAAGCTCCTACGAGCAGTACTTC
j_call: TRBJ2-7; clone_size: .; d_call: .; v_call: TRBV4-1; cdr3_aa: CASSHDLISRYYEQYF; cdr3_nt: TGCGCCAGCAGCCACGACCTCATTAGCCGGTACTACGAGCAGTACTTC